Listed here is a single T cell receptor (beta chain). Other DNA sequences of this sample code for an identical CDR3. This specimen comes from a study of blood T cell repertoires in COVID-19. Sequenced by immunoSEQ multiplex PCR; TCRdb stores in-frame clones only, minus some. Of approximately 300,000 clones listed, roughly 90% were seen once; the top ten hold 5.2%. This TCR derives from a man in his sixties who had recovered from COVID-19. Sequenced sample: PBMCs or T cells enriched from blood (not recorded which).

This CDR3 is CASSDPGINQPQHF. DNA for the CDR3: TGTGCCAGCAGTGACCCAGGGATCAATCAGCCCCAGCATTTT. This rearrangement joins TRBV6-1 to TRBJ1-5, with a weak D call TRBD1 (5 bases). Germline CDR1 is MNHNS and CDR2 is SASEGT. Trimming pared 3 bases from V and 3 bases from J, leaving 9 bases between. The CDR3 covers 14 residues.